This passage covers 15 T cell receptor beta chains from one sample sequenced in a study of CD8 T cells in Susac syndrome. About 0.5 to 1 ug RNA was reverse transcribed with random hexamers. MiXCR, run by TCRdb on the immunoSEQ multiplex PCR reads, gives a single entry per CDR3 protein. The table lists some 300,000 distinct CDR3 sequences, approximately 85% of them singletons, with around 0.2% in the top ten. The sequencing sample was made of CD8+ T cells from PBMCs. The receptors stem from a human donor with multiple sclerosis.

CDR3 protein: CASSEDRVWRDTQYF. In DNA form, the CDR3 reads TGCGCCAGCAGCGAGGACAGGGTCTGGCGGGATACGCAGTATTTT. The gene calls are TRBV5-1 and TRBJ2-3, with 8 bases identical to TRBD1. This CDR3 region has 15 residues. Germline V gene sequence: CDR1 SGHRS, CDR2 YFSETQ. The J segment lost 6 bases and the V segment lost 4 bases, leaving 10 bases of the junction unmatched.

The rearrangement joins TRBV24-1 to TRBJ2-1, with 8 bases fitting TRBD1. Germline V gene sequence: CDR1 KGHDR, CDR2 SFDVKD. The trim removed 1 base at V and 2 bases at J, leaving 9 bases unmatched. This CDR3 has 18 amino acids. CDR3 nucleotides: TGTGCCACCAGTGATTTCAGCCCAAAACAGGGGGCCTACAATGAGCAGTTCTTC. It translates to CATSDFSPKQGAYNEQFF.

The chain links TRBV4-1 to TRBJ2-3, with D perhaps being TRBD1 or TRBD2 (5 bases each). The CDR3 is 15 amino acids. Deletions cut 1 base from V and 0 bases from J, with 8 bases between. Germline V gene data show CDR1 as MGHRA and CDR2 as YSYEKL. The DNA for the CDR3 is TGCGCCAGCAGCCAAGGGGGGTACAGCACAGATACGCAGTATTTT. The encoded protein is CASSQGGYSTDTQYF.

V usage is TRBV7-3 and J usage is TRBJ2-7, with 8 bases identical to TRBD2. After removal of 2 bases from V and 6 bases from J, the junction contained 9 bases not matched to a gene. The CDR3 loop spans 15 amino acids. Germline V lookup: CDR1 SGHTA, CDR2 FQGTGA. The CDR3: CASSLGNSGVGEQYF. The CDR3 bases are TGTGCCAGCAGCTTAGGTAATAGCGGGGTAGGCGAGCAGTACTTC.

This sequence joins TRBV29-1 and TRBJ1-1; D unresolved. CDR1 is SQVTM and CDR2 is ANQGSEA in the germline V gene. This CDR3 comprises 12 residues. Trimming pared 6 bases from V and 5 bases from J, leaving 13 bases between. CDR3 in DNA: TGCAGCGTAGTTGCCATGGGGACTGAAGCTTTCTTT. Its protein product is CSVVAMGTEAFF.

Written as DNA, the CDR3 is TGTGCCAGCAGTTACGGAGTTTGGGACACCGGAAGGGAGCAGTACTTC. Translating it yields CASSYGVWDTGREQYF. V and J are TRBV6-2 or TRBV6-3 and TRBJ2-7, with TRBD1 as a possible D gene (6 bases). The CDR3 has 16 residues. The germline V and J ends were trimmed by 2 bases and 7 bases, with 21 bases remaining between them. The germline V gene encodes CDR1 MNHEY and CDR2 SVGEGT.

This clonotype was recorded once. This chain connects TRBV3-1 to TRBJ2-5; possible D gene TRBD2, 5 bases. The CDR3 spans 15 residues. Trimming shortened V by 0 bases and J by 5 bases, and 13 bases separated the two germline ends. Germline CDR1 is LGHDT and CDR2 is YNNKEL (reference sequence). CDR3 in amino acids: CASSQDILAWETQYF. CDR3 bases: TGTGCCAGCAGCCAAGATATCCTAGCATGGGAGACCCAGTACTTC.

The chain joins TRBV20-1 to TRBJ2-7, with D possibly TRBD2 on 6 matching bases. V dropped 0 bases and J dropped 2 bases, with 17 bases sitting between them. Germline V lookup: CDR1 DFQATT, CDR2 SNEGSKA (reference sequence). This CDR3 is 16 amino acids long. The CDR3 DNA reads TGCAGTGCTAGAGACGCCTGGCGGGGCATAACCTACGAGCAGTACTTC. Translating it yields CSARDAWRGITYEQYF.

The gene calls are TRBV6-2 or TRBV6-3 and TRBJ1-2; tentatively, D is TRBD1 (5 bases). V lost 0 bases and J 3 bases, leaving 14 bases between the germline ends. This CDR3 comprises 16 residues. Germline lookup yields CDR1 MNHEY and CDR2 SVGEGT. The CDR3 region is CASSYSFPREYYGYTF. CDR3 nucleotides: TGTGCCAGCAGTTACTCGTTTCCCAGGGAGTACTATGGCTACACCTTC.

The chain carries TRBV12-5 and TRBJ2-2; D is perhaps TRBD2 (5 bases). CDR1 LGHNT and CDR2 FRNRAP come from the germline V gene. V was cut by 5 bases and J by 1 base, with 20 bases left in between. The CDR3 consists of 18 residues. CDR3 nucleotides: TGTGCTAGTGGTGCCTTCACCCCGGGAACTTGGAACACCGGGGAGCTGTTTTTT. Translation: CASGAFTPGTWNTGELFF. Supplemented by reference TRBV12-5 and TRBJ2-2, the full variable domain reads DARVTQTPRHKVTEMGQEVTMRCQPILGHNTVFWYRQTMMQGLELLAYFRNRAPLDDSGMPKDRFSAEMPDATLATLKIQPSEPRDSAVYFCASGAFTPGTWNTGELFFGEGSRLTVL.

This chain links TRBV19 with TRBJ2-1; 11 bases match TRBD2. V was clipped by 8 bases and J by 3 bases; unmatched bases: 18. The CDR3 sequence is 19 residues long. CDR1 LNHDA and CDR2 SQIVND come from the germline V gene (reference sequence). In nucleotides, the CDR3 is TGTGCCAGTTGGGGGCCGCGGGTAGCGGGAGGGATCGGCTACAATGAGCAGTTCTTC. It specifies CASWGPRVAGGIGYNEQFF.

The count of this clonotype is one. This chain links TRBV3-1 with TRBJ1-1; D gene uncertain. From germline, CDR1 is LGHDT and CDR2 YNNKEL (reference sequence). V lost 3 bases to trimming and J lost 6 bases, with 11 bases between them. The CDR3 sequence is 13 residues long. The CDR3 here is CASSQDYGAEAFF. CDR3 coding DNA: TGTGCCAGCAGCCAGGACTACGGGGCTGAAGCTTTCTTT.

The chain recombines TRBV5-6 with TRBJ1-5, with a tentative D call TRBD1 (5 bases). Per germline, CDR1 SGHDT and CDR2 YYEEEE. V was shortened by 0 bases and J by 4 bases, with 11 bases between the two germline ends. The CDR3 contains 15 residues. CDR3 in amino acids: CASSLGDGSNQPQHF. The CDR3 nucleotides are TGTGCCAGCAGCTTGGGGGACGGTTCGAATCAGCCCCAGCATTTT.

The rearrangement uses TRBV18 and TRBJ1-2, with a tentative D call TRBD1 (5 bases). With 3 bases removed from V and 2 bases from J, the gap between germline ends came to 13 bases. The germline V gene has CDR1 KGHSH and CDR2 LQKENI. The CDR3 has 15 residues. CDR3 in amino acids: CASSPLLRGNYGYTF. The CDR3 DNA reads as TGTGCCAGCTCACCCCTCCTCCGGGGGAACTATGGCTACACCTTC.

The chain carries TRBV27 and TRBJ1-1; D ambiguous. CDR1 MNHEY and CDR2 SMNVEV come from the germline V gene (reference sequence). Trimming shortened V by 7 bases and J by 0 bases, and 15 bases separated the two germline ends. The CDR3 has 15 amino acids. DNA of the CDR3: TGTGCCAGCAACCTAAACGGGGTATTGAACACTGAAGCTTTCTTT. Translated: CASNLNGVLNTEAFF.